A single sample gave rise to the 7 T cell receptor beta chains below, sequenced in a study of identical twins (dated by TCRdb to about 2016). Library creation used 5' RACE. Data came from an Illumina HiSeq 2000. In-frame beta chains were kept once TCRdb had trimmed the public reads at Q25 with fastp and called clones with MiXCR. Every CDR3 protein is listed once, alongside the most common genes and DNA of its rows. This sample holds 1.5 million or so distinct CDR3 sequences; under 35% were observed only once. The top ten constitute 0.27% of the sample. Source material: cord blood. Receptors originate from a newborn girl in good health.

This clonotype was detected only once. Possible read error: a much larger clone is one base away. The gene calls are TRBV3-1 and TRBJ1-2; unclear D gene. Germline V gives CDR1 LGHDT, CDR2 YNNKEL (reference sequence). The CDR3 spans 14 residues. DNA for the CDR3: TGTGCCAGCAGCCAAGCAAGGAGACAATATGGCTGCACCTTC. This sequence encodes CASSQARRQYGCTF.

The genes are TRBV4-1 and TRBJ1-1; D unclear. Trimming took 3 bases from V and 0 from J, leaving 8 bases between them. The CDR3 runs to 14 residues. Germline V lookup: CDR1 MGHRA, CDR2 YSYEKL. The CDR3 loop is CASSHDGVNTEAFF. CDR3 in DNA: TGCGCCAGCAGCCACGACGGAGTGAACACTGAAGCTTTCTTT.

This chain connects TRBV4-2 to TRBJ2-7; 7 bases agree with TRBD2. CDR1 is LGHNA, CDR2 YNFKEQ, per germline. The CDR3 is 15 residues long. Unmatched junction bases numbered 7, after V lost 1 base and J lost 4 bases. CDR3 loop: CASSQVPGLSYEQYF. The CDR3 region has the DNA TGTGCCAGCAGCCAAGTCCCGGGACTATCTTACGAGCAGTACTTC.

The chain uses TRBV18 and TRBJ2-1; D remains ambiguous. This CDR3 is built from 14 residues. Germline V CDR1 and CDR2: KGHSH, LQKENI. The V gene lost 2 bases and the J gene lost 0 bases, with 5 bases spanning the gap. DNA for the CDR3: TGTGCCAGCTCACCAAAAGGCTCCTACAATGAGCAGTTCTTC. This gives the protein CASSPKGSYNEQFF.

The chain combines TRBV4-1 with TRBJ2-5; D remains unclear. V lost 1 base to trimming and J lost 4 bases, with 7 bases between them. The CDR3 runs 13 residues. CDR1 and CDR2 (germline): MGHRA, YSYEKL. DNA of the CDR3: TGCGCCAGCAGCCAAGTCCTTCCAGAGACCCAGTACTTC. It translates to CASSQVLPETQYF.

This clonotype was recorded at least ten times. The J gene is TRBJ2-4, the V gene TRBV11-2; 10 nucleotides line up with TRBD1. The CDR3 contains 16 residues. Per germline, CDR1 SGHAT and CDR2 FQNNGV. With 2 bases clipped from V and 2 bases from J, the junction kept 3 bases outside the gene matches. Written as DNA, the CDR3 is TGTGCCAGCAGCTTAAGGGGACAGGGGACCAAAAACATTCAGTACTTC. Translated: CASSLRGQGTKNIQYF. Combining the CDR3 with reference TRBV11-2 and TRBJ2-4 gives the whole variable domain EAGVAQSPRYKIIEKRQSVAFWCNPISGHATLYWYQQILGQGPKLLIQFQNNGVVDDSQLPKDRFSAERLKGVDSTLKIQPAKLEDSAVYLCASSLRGQGTKNIQYFGAGTRLSVL.

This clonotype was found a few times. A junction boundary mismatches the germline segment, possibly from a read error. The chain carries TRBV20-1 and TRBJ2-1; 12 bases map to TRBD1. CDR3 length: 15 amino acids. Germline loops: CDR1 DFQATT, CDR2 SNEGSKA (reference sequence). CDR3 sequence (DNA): TGCAGTGCGAGAGCATGGGACAGGGGGCGGAATGAGCAGTTCTTC. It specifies CSARAWDRGRNEQFF.